The 9 T cell receptor beta chains below come from one sample, sequenced in a study of blood T cells in healthy people across ages. A sample-barcoded 5' primer and a J-beta primer mix were used in a second PCR of about 7 to 12 cycles. TCRdb re-derived calls from the 5' RACE reads in MiXCR, one entry per CDR3 protein. The table shows around 1.5 million distinct CDR3 sequences, with about 32% occurring only once. Sequences were obtained from blood. These receptors were taken from a woman in her 30s in good health.

This clonotype turned up a few times. The chain recombines TRBV5-5 with TRBJ1-1; possibly TRBD1 for D (6 bases). Germline V gene lookup returns CDR1 SGHKS and CDR2 YYEKEE (reference sequence). V dropped 4 bases and J dropped 4 bases, with 14 bases sitting between them. This CDR3 is built from 14 residues. CDR3 sequence reads: CASSPFGGVTEAFF. DNA of the CDR3: TGTGCCAGCAGCCCGTTTGGGGGCGTCACTGAAGCTTTCTTT.

This clonotype came up once. The chain joins TRBV12-5 to TRBJ2-1; D is possibly TRBD2 (5 bases). The CDR3 loop spans 12 amino acids. CDR1 is LGHNT, CDR2 FRNRAP, per germline. Trimming stripped 5 bases from V and 7 bases from J, with 9 bases between. Written as DNA, the CDR3 is TGTGCTAGTGGTCGAGGGAAAAATGAGCAGTTCTTC. Translated: CASGRGKNEQFF.

This clonotype was observed a few times. This chain uses TRBV6-5 with TRBJ2-1; D remains unclear. The CDR3 runs to 14 residues. Trimming took 5 bases from V and 7 from J, leaving 15 bases between them. CDR1 and CDR2 from the germline V gene are MNHEY and SVGAGI. The CDR3 DNA reads as TGTGCCAGCAGTAGGGCAGGACGATCGAATGAGCAGTTCTTC. Residues: CASSRAGRSNEQFF.

The table lists this clonotype with many counts. The chain is built from TRBV7-9 and TRBJ2-7; no clear D. This CDR3 comprises 13 residues. CDR1 is SEHNR and CDR2 is FQNEAQ in the germline V gene (reference sequence). Trimming cost V 6 bases and J 1 base, with 10 bases left between them. CDR3 sequence reads: CASRRDGSYEQYF. The CDR3 region has the DNA TGTGCCAGCAGGCGTGACGGATCCTACGAGCAGTACTTC.

In this sample, this clonotype turned up a few times. The chain combines TRBV6-5 with TRBJ1-4, with no clear D. The CDR3 runs 13 residues. The germline gives CDR1 MNHEY, CDR2 SVGAGI. The V end lost 0 bases, the J end lost 6 bases, and 5 bases lay between the germline ends. The CDR3 nucleotides are TGTGCCAGCAGTTACTCGGTCCATGAAAAACTGTTTTTT. It yields the protein CASSYSVHEKLFF.

This chain connects TRBV5-4 to TRBJ1-1, with 7 bases fitting TRBD1. CDR3 length: 16 amino acids. CDR1 is SGHNT and CDR2 is YYREEE in the germline V gene (reference sequence). J gave up 1 base and V 0 bases, and 6 bases lay outside the gene matches. The CDR3 DNA follows: TGTGCCAGCAGCTTGGACGGGAGACAGGGGAACACTGAAGCTTTCTTT. It encodes CASSLDGRQGNTEAFF.

Here the CDR3 reads CASSQEPSGESEQFF. CDR3 DNA: TGTGCCAGCAGCCAAGAGCCTAGCGGTGAATCTGAGCAGTTCTTC. This chain joins TRBV3-1 and TRBJ2-1; 7 bases fit TRBD2. In germline, CDR1 is LGHDT, CDR2 YNNKEL (reference sequence). The CDR3 is 15 residues long. V was pared by 0 bases and J by 9 bases, with 8 bases of the junction left unmatched.

This clonotype has a single count. This chain uses TRBV2 with TRBJ1-2; TRBD1 is a possible D gene (5 bases). The CDR3 consists of 12 residues. Germline CDR1 SNHLY, CDR2 FYNNEI. Trimming cost V 8 bases and J 4 bases, with 11 bases left between them. In DNA, the CDR3 is TGTGCCAGCTGTAGGGGCGGCTATGGCTACACCTTC. It yields the protein CASCRGGYGYTF.

This clonotype was seen more than once but under ten times. The chain is built from TRBV7-2 and TRBJ2-1, with no clear D. V shed 5 bases and J shed 4 bases, with 15 bases lying between them. CDR1 and CDR2 (germline): SGHTA, FQGNSA. The CDR3 spans 15 residues. For the CDR3, the DNA is TGTGCCAGCAGCCCGTTGAAGGGTTGGTACAATGAGCAGTTCTTC. This codes for CASSPLKGWYNEQFF. Filled out from reference TRBV7-2 and TRBJ2-1, the complete variable domain reads GAGVSQSPSNKVTEKGKDVELRCDPISGHTALYWYRQSLGQGLEFLIYFQGNSAPDKSGLPSDRFSAERTGGSVSTLTIQRTQQEDSAVYLCASSPLKGWYNEQFFGPGTRLTVL.